Listed here are 14 T cell receptor beta chains from one sample, sequenced in a study of CD8 T cells in Susac syndrome. A quantity of roughly 0.5 to 1 ug RNA underwent reverse transcription using random hexamers. Each CDR3 protein is one row after TCRdb ran MiXCR on the immunoSEQ multiplex PCR reads. Of about 150,000 distinct CDR3 sequences in the sample, approximately 95% are singletons; the top ten hold 0.16%. Sequenced material: CD4+ T cells from PBMCs. These receptors came from a human donor with Susac syndrome.

The rearrangement links TRBV3-1 to TRBJ2-7; weak D call: TRBD2 (6 bases). Between the trimmed V and J ends, which lost 3 bases and 3 bases, there was a span of 18 bases. Germline V gives CDR1 LGHDT, CDR2 YNNKEL (reference sequence). The CDR3 contains 16 residues. The CDR3 protein is CASSHLRTGGNYEQYF. For the CDR3, the DNA is TGTGCCAGCAGCCACCTACGGACCGGGGGTAACTACGAGCAGTACTTC.

This chain links TRBV7-9 with TRBJ2-5; D unclear. CDR3 length: 12 residues. Trimming removed 6 bases at V and 4 bases at J, with 9 bases between. Germline CDR1 is SEHNR and CDR2 is FQNEAQ (reference sequence). CDR3 protein: CASSYVGETQYF. CDR3 sequence (DNA): TGTGCCAGCAGTTACGTGGGAGAGACCCAGTACTTC. The variable domain in full, completed from reference TRBV7-9 and TRBJ2-5, reads DTGVSQNPRHKITKRGQNVTFRCDPISEHNRLYWYRQTLGQGPEFLTYFQNEAQLEKSRLLSDRFSAERPKGSFSTLEIQRTEQGDSAMYLCASSYVGETQYFGPGTRLLVL.

The chain links TRBV7-9 to TRBJ2-3; 13 bases match TRBD2. V lost 5 bases and J lost 1; bases outside the gene matches: 3. Germline-derived CDR1 and CDR2 are SEHNR and FQNEAQ (reference sequence). The CDR3 runs to 16 residues. DNA for the CDR3: TGTGCCAGCAGCACTGGACTAGCGGGGGGCACAGATACGCAGTATTTT. The encoded protein is CASSTGLAGGTDTQYF.

This rearrangement joins TRBV25-1 to TRBJ1-2, with a possible D match to TRBD1 (6 bases). The CDR3 contains 15 residues. Germline V CDR1 and CDR2: MGHDK, SYGVNS. Trimming shortened V by 1 base and J by 4 bases, and 13 bases separated the two germline ends. The DNA for the CDR3 is TGTGCCAGCAGTGAATCCGGGACACTTCTCTATGGCTACACCTTC. Amino acids: CASSESGTLLYGYTF.

V and J are TRBV2 and TRBJ1-1; 9 nucleotides agree with TRBD1. The CDR3 spans 12 residues. V was clipped by 3 bases and J by 10 bases; unmatched bases: 3. Germline assignment: CDR1 SNHLY and CDR2 FYNNEI. The CDR3 DNA sequence: TGTGCCAGCAGTGATCCGGGACAGGGAGCTTTCTTT. Residues: CASSDPGQGAFF.

This chain links TRBV2 with TRBJ2-6, with 8 positions matching TRBD1. Trimming cost V 5 bases and J 4 bases; bases outside gene matches: 4. In germline, CDR1 is SNHLY, CDR2 FYNNEI. The CDR3 has 15 residues. The CDR3 loop reads CASSQGAGGANVLTF. CDR3 coding DNA: TGTGCCAGCAGTCAGGGGGCTGGAGGGGCCAACGTCCTGACTTTC.

This clonotype was seen just once. J is TRBJ2-4 and V is TRBV14, with a weak D call TRBD2 (5 bases). CDR3 length: 14 amino acids. V lost 1 base and J 9 bases, leaving 13 bases between the germline ends. Germline values: CDR1 SGHDN, CDR2 FVKESK. In nucleotides, the CDR3 is TGTGCCAGCAGCCAAGGGGGAGTTCTTGGCATTCAGTACTTC. It codes for CASSQGGVLGIQYF.

J is TRBJ1-2 and V is TRBV20-1, with D uncertain. The germline V gene has CDR1 DFQATT and CDR2 SNEGSKA (reference sequence). The ends were cut back, 0 bases at V and 3 bases at J, with 11 bases in the middle. The CDR3 runs 14 residues. Here the CDR3 reads CSAREHGGDYGYTF. CDR3 nucleotides: TGCAGTGCTAGAGAGCACGGTGGTGACTATGGCTACACCTTC.

The chain joins TRBV21-1 to TRBJ2-3; the DNA was not compared with TRBD1, the D call given in the table. TRBV21-1 is recorded as a pseudogene. This CDR3 has 14 residues. The CDR3 reads CASSKAVGPDTQYF. The CDR3 nucleotides read TGTGCCAGCAGCAAAGCGGTGGGACCAGATACGCAGTATTTT.

The V gene is TRBV5-1, the J gene TRBJ2-7, with D tentatively TRBD2 (5 bases). Germline values: CDR1 SGHRS, CDR2 YFSETQ. Trimming took off 0 bases at V and 1 base at J, with 8 bases between the two ends. This CDR3 has 14 amino acids. The CDR3 loop is CASSLEPGSYEQYF. Written as DNA, the CDR3 is TGCGCCAGCAGCTTGGAACCGGGATCCTACGAGCAGTACTTC.

The rearrangement links TRBV14 to TRBJ1-3; D not resolved. Germline lookup yields CDR1 SGHDN and CDR2 FVKESK. The CDR3 runs to 15 residues. Deletions cut 2 bases from V and 4 bases from J, with 12 bases between. The CDR3 spells CASSQNLGSGNTIYF. The CDR3 DNA reads TGTGCCAGCAGCCAAAATCTGGGCTCGGGAAACACCATATATTTT.

V and J are TRBV5-6 and TRBJ2-3, with D possibly TRBD2 on 5 matching bases. The V gene's germline CDR1 is SGHDT and CDR2 YYEEEE. This CDR3 region has 13 residues. Deletions cut 0 bases from V and 6 bases from J, with 8 bases between. The CDR3 loop reads CASSLVGVDTQYF. CDR3 sequence (DNA): TGTGCCAGCAGCTTGGTCGGGGTCGATACGCAGTATTTT.

This chain connects TRBV20-1 to TRBJ2-7; 8 bases fit TRBD1. This CDR3 spans 14 amino acids. Germline V CDR1 and CDR2: DFQATT, SNEGSKA (reference sequence). V lost 5 bases, J lost 3 bases, and 9 bases stayed unmatched. In DNA, the CDR3 is TGCAGTGCTTACCGCCCACAGGGGGACTACGAGCAGTACTTC. Protein sequence: CSAYRPQGDYEQYF.

The chain uses TRBV29-1 and TRBJ2-7; D gene uncertain. The germline CDR1 and CDR2 sequences are SQVTM and ANQGSEA. The germline V and J ends were trimmed by 4 bases and 3 bases, with 13 bases remaining between them. CDR3 length equals 13 residues. The CDR3 reads CSVATLMGYEQYF. CDR3 bases: TGCAGCGTTGCCACCCTGATGGGCTACGAGCAGTACTTC.